This T cell receptor beta chain was identified during a study of beta chain features in type 1 diabetes. Only a few counts were recorded for this clone. Its antigen is undetermined. Study findings and constraints: Insertions were fewer and deletions more numerous at VDJ junctions in type 1 diabetes patients. Naive, central memory and regulatory TCRB repertoires appeared more similar among patients than healthy donors.

Expressed TCRB transcripts were sequenced after all isolated RNA was converted to cDNA. Clones were read by immunoSEQ multiplex PCR, and TCRdb kept only the in-frame ones, dropping some. The table shows over 350,000 clones, with more than 13% occurring only once. Germline CDR1 and CDR2: SQVTM and ANQGSEA. V was trimmed by 4 bases and J by 9 bases, leaving 16 bases between them. This CDR3 comprises 13 residues. This TCR was sampled from a woman aged 18-35 years in good health. This chain joins TRBV29-1 and TRBJ1-5; TRBD1 might be the D (5 bases). What was sequenced was naive CD4+ T cells from blood. The CDR3 sequence: CSVVVKPGGPQHF. CDR3 coding DNA: TGCAGCGTTGTCGTGAAGCCCGGGGGGCCCCAGCATTTT.